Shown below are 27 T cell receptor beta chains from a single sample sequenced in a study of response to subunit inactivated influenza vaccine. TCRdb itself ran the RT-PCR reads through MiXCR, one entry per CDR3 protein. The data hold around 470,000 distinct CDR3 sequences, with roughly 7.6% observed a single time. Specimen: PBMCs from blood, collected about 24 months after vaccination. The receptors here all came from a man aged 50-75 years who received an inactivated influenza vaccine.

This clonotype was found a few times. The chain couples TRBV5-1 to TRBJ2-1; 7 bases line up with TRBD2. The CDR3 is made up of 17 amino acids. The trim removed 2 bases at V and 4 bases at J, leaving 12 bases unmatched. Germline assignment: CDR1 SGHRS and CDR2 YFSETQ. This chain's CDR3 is CASSLSSGREWYNEQFF. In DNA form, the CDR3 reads TGCGCCAGCAGCTTAAGTTCGGGGCGGGAGTGGTACAATGAGCAGTTCTTC.

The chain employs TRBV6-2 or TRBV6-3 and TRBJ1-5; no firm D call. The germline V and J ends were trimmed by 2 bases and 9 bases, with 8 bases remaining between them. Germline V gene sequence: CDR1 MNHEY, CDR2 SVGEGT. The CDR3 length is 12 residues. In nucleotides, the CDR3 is TGTGCCAGCAGTTACCTCCGGGGGCCCCAGCATTTT. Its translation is CASSYLRGPQHF.

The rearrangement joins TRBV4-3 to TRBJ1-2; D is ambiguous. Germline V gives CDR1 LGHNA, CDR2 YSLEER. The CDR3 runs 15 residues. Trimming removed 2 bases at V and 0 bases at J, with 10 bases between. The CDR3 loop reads CASSQRTVANYGYTF. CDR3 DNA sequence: TGCGCCAGCAGCCAACGGACGGTAGCTAACTATGGCTACACCTTC.

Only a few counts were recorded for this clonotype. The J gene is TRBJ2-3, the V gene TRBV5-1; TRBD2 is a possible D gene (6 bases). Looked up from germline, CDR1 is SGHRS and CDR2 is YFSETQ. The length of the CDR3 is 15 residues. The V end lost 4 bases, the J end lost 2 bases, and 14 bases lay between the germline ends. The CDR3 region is CASSHSGEATDTQYF. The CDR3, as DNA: TGCGCCAGCAGCCATTCGGGGGAGGCCACAGATACGCAGTATTTT.

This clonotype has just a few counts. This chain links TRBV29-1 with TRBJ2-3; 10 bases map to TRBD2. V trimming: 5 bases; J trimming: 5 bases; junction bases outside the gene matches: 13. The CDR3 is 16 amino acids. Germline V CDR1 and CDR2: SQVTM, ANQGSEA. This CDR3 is CSVPGGTSGVLDTQYF. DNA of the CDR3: TGCAGCGTTCCAGGGGGAACTAGCGGGGTCCTAGATACGCAGTATTTT.

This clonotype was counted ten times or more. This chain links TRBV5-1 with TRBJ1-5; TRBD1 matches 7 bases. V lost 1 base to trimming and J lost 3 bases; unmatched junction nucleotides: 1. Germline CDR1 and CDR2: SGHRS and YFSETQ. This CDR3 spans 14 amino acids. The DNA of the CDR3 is TGCGCCAGCAGCTTGACAGGGGACAATCAGCCCCAGCATTTT. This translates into CASSLTGDNQPQHF.

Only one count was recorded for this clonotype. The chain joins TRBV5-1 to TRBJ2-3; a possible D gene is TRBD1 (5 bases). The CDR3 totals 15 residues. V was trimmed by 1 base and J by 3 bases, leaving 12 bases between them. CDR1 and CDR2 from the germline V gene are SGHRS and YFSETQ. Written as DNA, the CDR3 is TGCGCCAGCAGCTTGCCTCGACAGAGGACAGATACGCAGTATTTT. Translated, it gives CASSLPRQRTDTQYF.

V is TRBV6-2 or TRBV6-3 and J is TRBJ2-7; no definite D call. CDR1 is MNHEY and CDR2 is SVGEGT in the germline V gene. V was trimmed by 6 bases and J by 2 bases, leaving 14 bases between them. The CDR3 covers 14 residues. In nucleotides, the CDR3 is TGTGCCAGCAGGAAAGACGGCGGAACCTACGAGCAGTACTTC. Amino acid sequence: CASRKDGGTYEQYF.

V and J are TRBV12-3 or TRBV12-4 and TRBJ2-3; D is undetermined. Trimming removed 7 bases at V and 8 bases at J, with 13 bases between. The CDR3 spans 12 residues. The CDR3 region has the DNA TGTGCCAGCACCCCCCCCCTGGGTACGCAGTATTTT. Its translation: CASTPPLGTQYF.

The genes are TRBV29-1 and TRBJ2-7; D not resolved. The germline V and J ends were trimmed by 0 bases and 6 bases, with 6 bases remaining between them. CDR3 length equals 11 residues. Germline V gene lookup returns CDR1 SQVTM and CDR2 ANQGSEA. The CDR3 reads CSVEDRAEQYF. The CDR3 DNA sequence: TGCAGCGTTGAAGATAGGGCCGAGCAGTACTTC.

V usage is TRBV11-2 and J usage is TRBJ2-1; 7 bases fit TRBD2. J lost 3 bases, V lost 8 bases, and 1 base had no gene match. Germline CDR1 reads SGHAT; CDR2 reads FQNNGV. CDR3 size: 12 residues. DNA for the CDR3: TGTGCCAGCGGGGGGGACTACAATGAGCAGTTCTTC. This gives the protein CASGGDYNEQFF.

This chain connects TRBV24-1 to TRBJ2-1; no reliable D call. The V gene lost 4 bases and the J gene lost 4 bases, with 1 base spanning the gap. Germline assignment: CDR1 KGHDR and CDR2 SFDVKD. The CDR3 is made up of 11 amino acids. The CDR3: CATSEYNEQFF. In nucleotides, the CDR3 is TGTGCCACCAGTGAGTACAATGAGCAGTTCTTC.

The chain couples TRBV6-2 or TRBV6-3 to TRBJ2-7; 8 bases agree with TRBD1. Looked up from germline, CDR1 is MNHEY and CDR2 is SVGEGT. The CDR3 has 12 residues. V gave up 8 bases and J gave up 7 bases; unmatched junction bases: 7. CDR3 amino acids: CASAQGAHEQYF. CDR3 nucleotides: TGTGCCAGCGCGCAGGGGGCGCATGAGCAGTACTTC.

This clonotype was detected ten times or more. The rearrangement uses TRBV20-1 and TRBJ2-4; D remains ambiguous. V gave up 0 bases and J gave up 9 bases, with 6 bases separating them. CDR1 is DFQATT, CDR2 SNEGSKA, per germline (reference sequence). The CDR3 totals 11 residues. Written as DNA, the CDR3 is TGCAGTGCTAGAGATCACGGCATTCAGTACTTC. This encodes CSARDHGIQYF.

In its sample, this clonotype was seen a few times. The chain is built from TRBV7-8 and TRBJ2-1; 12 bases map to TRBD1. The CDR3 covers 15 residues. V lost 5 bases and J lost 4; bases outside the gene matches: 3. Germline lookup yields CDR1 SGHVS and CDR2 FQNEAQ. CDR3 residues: CASSGTGGVYNEQFF. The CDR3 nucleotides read TGTGCCAGCAGCGGGACAGGGGGCGTTTACAATGAGCAGTTCTTC. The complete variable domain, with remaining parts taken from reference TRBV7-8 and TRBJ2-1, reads GAGVSQSPRYKVAKRGQDVALRCDPISGHVSLFWYQQALGQGPEFLTYFQNEAQLDKSGLPSDRFFAERPEGSVSTLKIQRTQQEDSAVYLCASSGTGGVYNEQFFGPGTRLTVL.

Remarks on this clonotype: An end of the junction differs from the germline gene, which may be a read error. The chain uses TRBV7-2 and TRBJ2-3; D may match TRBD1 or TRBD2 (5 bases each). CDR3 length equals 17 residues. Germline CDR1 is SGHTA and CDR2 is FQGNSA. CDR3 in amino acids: CASSSAWTTSSTYTQYF. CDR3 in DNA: TGTGCCAGCAGCTCAGCATGGACAACGTCTAGCACATATACGCAGTATTTT.

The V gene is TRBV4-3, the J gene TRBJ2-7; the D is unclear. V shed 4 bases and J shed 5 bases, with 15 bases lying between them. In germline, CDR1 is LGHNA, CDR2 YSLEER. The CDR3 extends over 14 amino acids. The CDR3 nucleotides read TGCGCCAGCAGCCCTTCGGCTCATCCGAACGAGCAGTACTTC. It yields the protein CASSPSAHPNEQYF.

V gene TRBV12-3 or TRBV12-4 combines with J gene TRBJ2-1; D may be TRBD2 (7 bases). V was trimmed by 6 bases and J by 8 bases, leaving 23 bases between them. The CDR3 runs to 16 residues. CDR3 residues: CASSTRPGPGGDEQFF. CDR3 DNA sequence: TGTGCCAGCAGCACCAGGCCGGGTCCGGGGGGCGATGAGCAGTTCTTC.

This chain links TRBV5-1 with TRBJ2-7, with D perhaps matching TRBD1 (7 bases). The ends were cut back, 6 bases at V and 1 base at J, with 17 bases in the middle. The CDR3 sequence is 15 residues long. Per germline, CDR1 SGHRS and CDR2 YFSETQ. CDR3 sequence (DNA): TGCGCCAGCACCCGGGGGACAGTTCAATCCTACGAGCAGTACTTC. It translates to CASTRGTVQSYEQYF.

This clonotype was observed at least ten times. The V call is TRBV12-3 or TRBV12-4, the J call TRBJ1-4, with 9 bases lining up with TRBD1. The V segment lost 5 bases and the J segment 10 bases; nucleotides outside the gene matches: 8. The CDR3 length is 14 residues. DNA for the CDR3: TGTGCCAGCAGTCTACAGGGGGCGAACGGAAAACTGTTTTTT. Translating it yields CASSLQGANGKLFF.

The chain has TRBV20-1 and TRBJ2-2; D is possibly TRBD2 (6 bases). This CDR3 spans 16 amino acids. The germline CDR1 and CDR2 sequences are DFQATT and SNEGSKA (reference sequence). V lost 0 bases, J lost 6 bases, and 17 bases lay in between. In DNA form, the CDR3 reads TGCAGTGCTAGAGATTTCAGACGCGGGACCTCCGGGGAGCTGTTTTTT. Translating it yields CSARDFRRGTSGELFF.

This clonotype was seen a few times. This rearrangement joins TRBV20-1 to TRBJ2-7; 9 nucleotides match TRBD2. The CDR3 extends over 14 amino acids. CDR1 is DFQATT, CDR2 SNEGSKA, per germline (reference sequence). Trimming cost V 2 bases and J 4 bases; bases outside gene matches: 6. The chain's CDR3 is CSARLTSGLYEQYF. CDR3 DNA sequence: TGCAGTGCTAGATTGACTAGCGGACTGTACGAGCAGTACTTC.

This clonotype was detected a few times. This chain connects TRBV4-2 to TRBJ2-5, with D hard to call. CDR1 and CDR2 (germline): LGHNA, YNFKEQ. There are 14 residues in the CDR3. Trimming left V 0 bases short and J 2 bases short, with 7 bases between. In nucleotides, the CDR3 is TGTGCCAGCAGCCAAGACCTGTTTCAAGAGACCCAGTACTTC. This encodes CASSQDLFQETQYF.

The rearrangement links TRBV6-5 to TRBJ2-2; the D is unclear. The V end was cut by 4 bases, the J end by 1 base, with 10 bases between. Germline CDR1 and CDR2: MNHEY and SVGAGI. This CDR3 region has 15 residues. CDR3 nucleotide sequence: TGTGCCAGCAGTTCTCATAGGGTGAACACCGGGGAGCTGTTTTTT. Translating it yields CASSSHRVNTGELFF.

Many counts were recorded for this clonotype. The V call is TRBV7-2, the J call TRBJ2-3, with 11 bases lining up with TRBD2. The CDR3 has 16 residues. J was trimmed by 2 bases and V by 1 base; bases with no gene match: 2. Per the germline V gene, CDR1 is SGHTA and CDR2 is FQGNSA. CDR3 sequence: CASSLGLAGPTDTQYF. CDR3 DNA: TGTGCCAGCAGCTTAGGACTAGCGGGACCCACAGATACGCAGTATTTT.

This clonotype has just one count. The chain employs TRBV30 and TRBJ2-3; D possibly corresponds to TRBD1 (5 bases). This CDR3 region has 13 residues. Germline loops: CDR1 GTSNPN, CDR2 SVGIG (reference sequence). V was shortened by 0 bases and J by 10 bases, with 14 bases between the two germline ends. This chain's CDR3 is CAWSVTLRDPQYF. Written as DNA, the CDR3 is TGTGCCTGGAGTGTAACGCTCAGGGATCCGCAGTATTTT.

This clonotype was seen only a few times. CDR3 amino acids: CASSPRLLNTEAFF. CDR3 sequence (DNA): TGTGCCAGCAGTCCTCGACTCTTAAACACTGAAGCTTTCTTT. The chain employs TRBV2 and TRBJ1-1; D gene unclear. V lost 5 bases, J lost 2 bases, and 12 bases lay in between. Germline values: CDR1 SNHLY, CDR2 FYNNEI. The CDR3 spans 14 residues.